This TCR beta chain was identified in a study of early T cells in non-severe SARS-CoV-2 infection. Study context: The study sequenced bulk RNA from unsorted whole blood, with chains unpaired.

The CDR3 has 15 residues. V was cut by 6 bases and J by 3 bases, with 17 bases left in between. CDR1 and CDR2 from the germline V gene are SNHLY and FYNNEI. Molecules of cDNA were individually given unique molecular identifiers that were attached to them. TCRdb ran MiXCR on the 5' RACE reads and lists one entry per CDR3 protein. The sample contains around 93,000 distinct CDR3 sequences, approximately 12% of which appear only once. The gene calls are TRBV2 and TRBJ1-1, with D perhaps matching TRBD1 (5 bases). This specimen was whole blood, taken at baseline. This clonotype was sampled from an adult who was a healthcare worker with PCR-confirmed SARS-CoV-2 infection or an uninfected control (not recorded which). The CDR3 sequence: CASSDGTARDTEAFF. The CDR3 coding sequence is TGTGCCAGCAGCGATGGGACGGCCCGGGACACTGAAGCTTTCTTT.